The 3 T cell receptor beta chains reported below all come from one sample, sequenced in a study of T cell responses to AZD1222 COVID-19 vaccine. The repertoire was sequenced with immunoSEQ multiplex PCR; TCRdb's copy has only in-frame clones and lacks some. Of more than 85,000 clones in the sample, about 88% are singletons; the top ten hold roughly 15%. The sample here was peripheral blood, taken on day 0 of AZD1222 vaccination. These receptors came from an adult in good health.

The chain joins TRBV9 to TRBJ1-5; the match to TRBD1 covers 9 bases. V dropped 5 bases and J dropped 2; count of bases not matched to a gene: 5. There are 15 residues in the CDR3. Germline CDR1 and CDR2: SGDLS and YYNGEE. The CDR3 loop reads CASRDRDRGNQPQHF. The CDR3 DNA is TGTGCCAGCAGGGACCGGGACAGGGGCAATCAGCCCCAGCATTTT. Using reference TRBV9 and TRBJ1-5 for the parts outside the CDR3, the full variable domain is DSGVTQTPKHLITATGQRVTLRCSPRSGDLSVYWYQQSLDQGLQFLIQYYNGEERAKGNILERFSAQQFPDLHSELNLSSLELGDSALYFCASRDRDRGNQPQHFGDGTRLSIL.

The V gene is TRBV7-2, the J gene TRBJ2-7, with D possibly being TRBD2 (6 bases). This CDR3 region has 14 residues. V was pared by 0 bases and J by 6 bases, with 12 bases between. Germline V gives CDR1 SGHTA, CDR2 FQGNSA. CDR3 DNA sequence: TGTGCCAGCAGCTTAGCGGACGGGGGAGGCGAGCAGTACTTC. Translated: CASSLADGGGEQYF.

The J gene is TRBJ2-1, the V gene TRBV6-4, with 12 bases matching TRBD2. V trimming: 2 bases; J trimming: 0 bases; junction bases outside the gene matches: 11. The germline CDR1 and CDR2 sequences are MRHNA and SNTAGT. The CDR3 spans 20 residues. The CDR3 DNA reads as TGTGCCAGCAGTGACCGACCGGGACTAGCGGGTCCAAGCTCCTACAATGAGCAGTTCTTC. Its translation is CASSDRPGLAGPSSYNEQFF.